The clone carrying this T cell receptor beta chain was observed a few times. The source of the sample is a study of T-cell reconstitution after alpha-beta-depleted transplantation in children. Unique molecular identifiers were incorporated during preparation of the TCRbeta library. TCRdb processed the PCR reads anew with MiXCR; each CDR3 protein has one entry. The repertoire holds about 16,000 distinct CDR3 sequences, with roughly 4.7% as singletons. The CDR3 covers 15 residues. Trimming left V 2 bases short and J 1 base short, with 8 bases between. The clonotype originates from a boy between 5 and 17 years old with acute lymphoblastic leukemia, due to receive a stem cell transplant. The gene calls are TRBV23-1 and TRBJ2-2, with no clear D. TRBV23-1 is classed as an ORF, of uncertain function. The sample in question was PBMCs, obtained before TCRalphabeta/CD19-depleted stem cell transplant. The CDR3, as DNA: TGCGCCAGCAGTCAACCATCAGGGAACACCGGGGAGCTGTTTTTT. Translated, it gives CASSQPSGNTGELFF.